A single sample gave rise to the 30 T cell receptor beta chains below, sequenced in a study of shared clonotypes between healthy human individuals. The protocol was immunoSEQ multiplex PCR, while the TCRdb copy is restricted to in-frame clones and leaves out a portion. The table lists around 2.1 million clones, around 93% of them singletons. CD45RO-negative cells were positively selected for CCR7, leaving out terminally differentiated effector memory CD45RA+ cells. The material sequenced was naive CD8+ T cells from PBMCs. Receptor source: a man aged 18 to 30 in good health. Some clones in this sample may be carry-over from other donors' samples.

As to this clone: The sample contains more than one DNA sequence encoding this CDR3. As DNA, the CDR3 is TGTGCCAGCAGTGAAGGGACCACGAACACCGGGGAGCTGTTTTTT. Its translation: CASSEGTTNTGELFF. J is TRBJ2-2 and V is TRBV6-1; no definite D call. V lost 1 base and J 0 bases, leaving 6 bases between the germline ends. There are 15 residues in the CDR3. The germline CDR1 and CDR2 sequences are MNHNS and SASEGT.

This clone has only one observation. CDR3 residues: CASTYRGVREQYF. The CDR3 DNA sequence: TGTGCCAGCACGTACAGGGGGGTAAGGGAGCAGTACTTC. The chain joins TRBV5-8 to TRBJ2-7, with 8 bases lining up with TRBD1. Looked up from germline, CDR1 is SGHTS and CDR2 is YDEGEE. The CDR3 is 13 amino acids. The junction had 9 bases not matched to a gene; V was cut back by 6 bases and J by 7 bases.

The rearrangement uses TRBV30 and TRBJ1-2, with D unresolved. The CDR3 consists of 13 residues. Trimming took off 8 bases at V and 4 bases at J, with 17 bases between the two ends. CDR1 GTSNPN and CDR2 SVGIG come from the germline V gene (reference sequence). For the CDR3, the DNA is TGTGCCACCCTAAGCTCCGCGCGCTATGGCTACACCTTC. Its protein product is CATLSSARYGYTF.

This chain connects TRBV6-1 to TRBJ1-6, with 9 bases aligning to TRBD1. Germline CDR1 reads MNHNS; CDR2 reads SASEGT. The V and J ends lost 3 bases and 5 bases, in that order; junction bases with no gene match: 5. This CDR3 is built from 16 residues. The CDR3 spells CASSDLGQGDNSPLHF. CDR3 DNA: TGTGCCAGCAGTGACCTGGGACAGGGAGATAATTCACCCCTCCACTTT.

The chain is built from TRBV28 and TRBJ2-5; 11 bases fit TRBD2. Germline V gene lookup returns CDR1 MDHEN and CDR2 SYDVKM. Unmatched junction bases numbered 6, after V lost 5 bases and J lost 1 base. This CDR3 comprises 16 residues. The CDR3 reads CASSTTSGSPQETQYF. The DNA for the CDR3 is TGTGCCAGCAGTACCACTAGCGGGAGTCCCCAAGAGACCCAGTACTTC.

The rearrangement uses TRBV11-2 and TRBJ2-1, with 7 bases aligning to TRBD2. Germline trimming cut 5 bases from V and 6 bases from J; bases unmatched to any gene: 13. CDR1 SGHAT and CDR2 FQNNGV come from the germline V gene. The CDR3 sequence is 16 residues long. The DNA for the CDR3 is TGTGCCAGCAGCCTACTTCTAGCGGACCCCCTCAATGAGCAGTTCTTC. It yields the protein CASSLLLADPLNEQFF.

V gene TRBV27 combines with J gene TRBJ1-1; no definite D call. CDR1 is MNHEY and CDR2 is SMNVEV in the germline V gene (reference sequence). This CDR3 is 14 amino acids long. Trimming took 7 bases from V and 4 from J, leaving 16 bases between them. The CDR3 loop reads CASTPTWEGTEAFF. The CDR3 DNA reads TGTGCCAGCACTCCAACGTGGGAGGGCACTGAAGCTTTCTTT.

This rearrangement joins TRBV5-4 to TRBJ2-7; the D gene is possibly TRBD1 (6 bases). Between the trimmed V and J ends, which lost 1 base and 4 bases, there was a span of 12 bases. The CDR3 has 14 residues. Germline CDR1 and CDR2: SGHNT and YYREEE (reference sequence). The CDR3 sequence: CASSLNRVGYEQYF. CDR3 DNA: TGTGCCAGCAGCTTGAACAGGGTAGGATACGAGCAGTACTTC.

The chain carries TRBV13 and TRBJ1-2; D remains ambiguous. This CDR3 has 14 residues. V lost 6 bases and J 8 bases, leaving 19 bases between the germline ends. Germline CDR1 is PRHDT and CDR2 is FYEKMQ (reference sequence). CDR3: CASSEKRGVRGYTF. CDR3 coding DNA: TGTGCCAGCAGTGAAAAGAGAGGCGTGCGGGGCTACACCTTC.

V and J are TRBV28 and TRBJ2-7, with TRBD2 identical over 7 bases. Germline CDR1 is MDHEN and CDR2 is SYDVKM. The trim removed 5 bases at V and 3 bases at J, leaving 13 bases unmatched. This CDR3 has 16 amino acids. In DNA, the CDR3 is TGTGCCAGCAGTCCAAATCAGCGGGGTTCTGACTACGAGCAGTACTTC. The encoded protein is CASSPNQRGSDYEQYF.

Of note for this clone: Other DNA sequences in the same sample also yield this CDR3. J is TRBJ1-5 and V is TRBV27, with no clear D. The CDR3 runs 16 residues. Trimming stripped 5 bases from V and 0 bases from J, with 14 bases between. Germline V gene lookup returns CDR1 MNHEY and CDR2 SMNVEV (reference sequence). The CDR3 here is CASSLVGSYSNQPQHF. CDR3 coding DNA: TGTGCCAGCAGTCTGGTTGGCAGTTATAGCAATCAGCCCCAGCATTTT.

V usage is TRBV7-2 and J usage is TRBJ2-2; D ambiguous. The CDR3 loop spans 14 amino acids. The ends were cut back, 0 bases at V and 7 bases at J, with 9 bases in the middle. CDR1 and CDR2 from the germline V gene are SGHTA and FQGNSA. CDR3 sequence: CASSLALQFGELFF. The CDR3 bases are TGTGCCAGCAGCTTAGCCCTTCAGTTCGGGGAGCTGTTTTTT. Full variable domain (outside the CDR3, taken from reference TRBV7-2 and TRBJ2-2): GAGVSQSPSNKVTEKGKDVELRCDPISGHTALYWYRQSLGQGLEFLIYFQGNSAPDKSGLPSDRFSAERTGGSVSTLTIQRTQQEDSAVYLCASSLALQFGELFFGEGSRLTVL.

The chain couples TRBV5-1 to TRBJ2-5; 12 nucleotides match TRBD2. This CDR3 region has 15 residues. Germline CDR1 and CDR2: SGHRS and YFSETQ. The trim removed 4 bases at V and 5 bases at J, leaving 6 bases unmatched. In nucleotides, the CDR3 is TGCGCCAGCAGCCTGACTAGCGGGAGTTTTGAGACCCAGTACTTC. It translates to CASSLTSGSFETQYF.

The chain links TRBV15 to TRBJ2-7; perhaps TRBD2 as D (5 bases). CDR1 and CDR2 (germline): LNHNV, YYDKDF (reference sequence). CDR3 size: 16 residues. Trimming removed 0 bases from V and 1 base from J, with 13 bases in between. The CDR3 loop reads CATSRDVGLASYEQYF. The DNA for the CDR3 is TGTGCCACCAGCAGAGATGTCGGACTCGCTTCCTACGAGCAGTACTTC.

V gene TRBV9 combines with J gene TRBJ2-7, with 7 nucleotides matching TRBD2. In germline, CDR1 is SGDLS, CDR2 YYNGEE. The CDR3 consists of 15 residues. V trimming: 0 bases; J trimming: 2 bases; junction bases outside the gene matches: 5. CDR3 region: CASSVGRGGAYEQYF. As DNA, the CDR3 is TGTGCCAGCAGCGTAGGTAGGGGAGGGGCCTACGAGCAGTACTTC.

This clone has a single count. The rearrangement uses TRBV15 and TRBJ2-5; 14 bases align to TRBD2. Germline trimming cut 5 bases from V and 4 bases from J; bases unmatched to any gene: 6. Germline V CDR1 and CDR2: LNHNV, YYDKDF (reference sequence). The length of the CDR3 is 16 residues. Here the CDR3 DNA reads TGTGCCACCAGCGGGGGACTAGCGGGAGTCGGAGAGACCCAGTACTTC. It yields the protein CATSGGLAGVGETQYF. Complete variable domain (other parts from reference TRBV15 and TRBJ2-5): DAMVIQNPRYQVTQFGKPVTLSCSQTLNHNVMYWYQQKSSQAPKLLFHYYDKDFNNEADTPDNFQSRRPNTSFCFLDIRSPGLGDTAMYLCATSGGLAGVGETQYFGPGTRLLVL.

The chain joins TRBV19 to TRBJ1-2, with D unresolved. Trimming cost V 4 bases and J 0 bases, with 9 bases left between them. This CDR3 comprises 14 residues. From germline, CDR1 is LNHDA and CDR2 SQIVND (reference sequence). The DNA of the CDR3 is TGTGCCAGTAGTACCCCTGAAGCTAACTATGGCTACACCTTC. Translating gives CASSTPEANYGYTF.

V and J are TRBV5-6 and TRBJ2-4; D not certain. Germline V lookup: CDR1 SGHDT, CDR2 YYEEEE. The germline V and J ends were trimmed by 2 bases and 4 bases, with 7 bases remaining between them. This CDR3 has 13 amino acids. The CDR3, as DNA: TGTGCCAGCAGCTTTGGACCAAAAAACATTCAGTACTTC. This sequence encodes CASSFGPKNIQYF.

This clone has just one count. The chain recombines TRBV30 with TRBJ2-7; TRBD1 is a possible D gene (5 bases). The CDR3 sequence is 12 residues long. V lost 5 bases and J 2 bases, leaving 10 bases between the germline ends. Germline CDR1 is GTSNPN and CDR2 is SVGIG (reference sequence). Written as DNA, the CDR3 is TGTGCCTGGTCGTGGGGCCCCTACGAGCAGTACTTC. As protein: CAWSWGPYEQYF.

The chain employs TRBV4-2 and TRBJ1-1; no reliable D call. The CDR3 loop spans 14 amino acids. From germline, CDR1 is LGHNA and CDR2 YNFKEQ. Trimming took off 3 bases at V and 1 base at J, with 9 bases between the two ends. CDR3: CASSQARGNTEAFF. CDR3 DNA sequence: TGTGCCAGCAGCCAGGCCCGGGGGAACACTGAAGCTTTCTTT.

The J gene is TRBJ2-7, the V gene TRBV4-1, with 7 bases aligning to TRBD2. The CDR3 runs 16 residues. Trimming at V came to 0 bases and at J to 2 bases, leaving 7 bases not matched to a gene. Germline V gene sequence: CDR1 MGHRA, CDR2 YSYEKL. The CDR3 DNA follows: TGCGCCAGCAGCCAAGAGGGGGGGGTTCGACCCTACGAGCAGTACTTC. This encodes CASSQEGGVRPYEQYF.

This clone has only one observation. The V call is TRBV29-1, the J call TRBJ2-1, with TRBD2 identical over 9 bases. Losses at the gene ends were 6 bases for V and 9 bases for J; bases not matched to a gene: 12. Per germline, CDR1 SQVTM and CDR2 ANQGSEA. CDR3 length equals 14 residues. CDR3 protein: CSVGEVAGVVEQFF. The CDR3 DNA follows: TGCAGCGTAGGCGAGGTAGCGGGAGTGGTTGAGCAGTTCTTC.

The rearrangement links TRBV2 to TRBJ2-7, with D tentatively TRBD1 or TRBD2 (5 bases each). The V gene's germline CDR1 is SNHLY and CDR2 FYNNEI. The CDR3 is 13 residues long. The ends were cut back, 8 bases at V and 0 bases at J, with 11 bases in the middle. CDR3 region: CASGDRSSYEQYF. CDR3 DNA sequence: TGTGCCAGCGGGGACCGGAGCTCCTACGAGCAGTACTTC.

This clone has only one observation. The chain combines TRBV29-1 with TRBJ1-2; D ambiguous. The V gene's germline CDR1 is SQVTM and CDR2 ANQGSEA. V was trimmed by 4 bases and J by 8 bases, leaving 14 bases between them. This CDR3 is built from 12 residues. DNA for the CDR3: TGCAGCGTTGGGTCTGCGACACAAGGCTACACCTTC. Its protein product is CSVGSATQGYTF.

The chain links TRBV7-6 to TRBJ2-1; possible D gene TRBD2, 6 bases. Trimming pared 6 bases from V and 0 bases from J, leaving 18 bases between. Germline CDR1 and CDR2: SGHVS and FNYEAQ. CDR3 length: 17 residues. The DNA of the CDR3 is TGTGCCAGCAGTCAGCGGCCGGGACTTAGCTCCTACAATGAGCAGTTCTTC. Amino acids: CASSQRPGLSSYNEQFF.

The chain uses TRBV15 and TRBJ2-3, with D possibly matching TRBD2 (5 bases). CDR1 LNHNV and CDR2 YYDKDF come from the germline V gene (reference sequence). V was cut by 4 bases and J by 1 base, with 12 bases left in between. CDR3 length equals 15 residues. In DNA form, the CDR3 reads TGTGCCACCAGCATATTAAGCGGAGGCACAGATACGCAGTATTTT. Protein sequence: CATSILSGGTDTQYF.

This clone was picked up one time. This rearrangement joins TRBV5-1 to TRBJ2-1; D tentatively fits TRBD1 or TRBD2 (5 bases each). The germline V gene has CDR1 SGHRS and CDR2 YFSETQ. The CDR3 totals 12 residues. V lost 4 bases, J lost 12 bases, and 14 bases lay in between. Written as DNA, the CDR3 is TGCGCCAGCAGCCCCGGGGACCGTATGCAGTTCTTC. It is translated as CASSPGDRMQFF. Filled out from reference TRBV5-1 and TRBJ2-1, the complete variable domain reads KAGVTQTPRYLIKTRGQQVTLSCSPISGHRSVSWYQQTPGQGLQFLFEYFSETQRNKGNFPGRFSGRQFSNSRSEMNVSTLELGDSALYLCASSPGDRMQFFGPGTRLTVL.

The chain combines TRBV12-5 with TRBJ1-1; perhaps TRBD1 as D (6 bases). The length of the CDR3 is 18 residues. Trimming removed 1 base at V and 3 bases at J, with 21 bases between. Germline CDR1 and CDR2: LGHNT and FRNRAP. The CDR3 region has the DNA TGTGCTAGTGGTTTGGCGCGGCCTACAGGGTCCGTCCACACTGAAGCTTTCTTT. It codes for CASGLARPTGSVHTEAFF.

The genes are TRBV5-4 and TRBJ2-5; D perhaps matches TRBD2 (7 bases). V was shortened by 4 bases and J by 5 bases, with 15 bases between the two germline ends. Germline V gives CDR1 SGHNT, CDR2 YYREEE (reference sequence). This CDR3 is built from 14 residues. Here the CDR3 reads CASSAGGGVETQYF. CDR3 DNA sequence: TGTGCCAGCAGCGCGGGCGGGGGCGTCGAGACCCAGTACTTC.

This sequence joins TRBV30 and TRBJ1-1; D remains unclear. This CDR3 has 16 residues. The germline gives CDR1 GTSNPN, CDR2 SVGIG (reference sequence). The ends were cut back, 0 bases at V and 1 base at J, with 15 bases in the middle. CDR3 sequence (DNA): TGTGCCTGGAGTGTTTGGGCCGCGGAGGCGAACACTGAAGCTTTCTTT. Its protein is CAWSVWAAEANTEAFF.